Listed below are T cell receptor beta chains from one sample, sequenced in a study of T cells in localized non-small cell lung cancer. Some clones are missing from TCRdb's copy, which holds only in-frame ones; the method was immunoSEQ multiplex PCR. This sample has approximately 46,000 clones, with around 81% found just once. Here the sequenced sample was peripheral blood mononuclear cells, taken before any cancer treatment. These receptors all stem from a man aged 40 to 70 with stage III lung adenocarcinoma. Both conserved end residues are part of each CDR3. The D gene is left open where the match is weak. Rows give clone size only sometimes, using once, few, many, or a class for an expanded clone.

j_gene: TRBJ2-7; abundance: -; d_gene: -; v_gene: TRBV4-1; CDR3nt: TGCGCCAGCAGCCAAGGGGGAGGGGGCGACTACGAGCAGTACTTC; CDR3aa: CASSQGGGGDYEQYF
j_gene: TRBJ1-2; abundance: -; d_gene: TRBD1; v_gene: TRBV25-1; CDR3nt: TGTGCCAGCAGGACAGGGACAGGTGGCTACACCTTC; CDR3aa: CASRTGTGGYTF
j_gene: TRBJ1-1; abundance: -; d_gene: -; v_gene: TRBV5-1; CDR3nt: TGCGCCAGCAGCTTGTCGGGAACTGAAGCTTTCTTT; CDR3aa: CASSLSGTEAFF
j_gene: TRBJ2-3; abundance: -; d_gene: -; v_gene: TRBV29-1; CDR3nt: TGCAGCGTTGAGGTTAACGAACAGGGAGGCACAGATACGCAGTATTTT; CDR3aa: CSVEVNEQGGTDTQYF
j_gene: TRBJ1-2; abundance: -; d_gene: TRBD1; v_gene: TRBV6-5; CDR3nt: TGTGCCAGCAGTTACAGGGACAGGGGAAACTATGGCTACACCTTC; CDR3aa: CASSYRDRGNYGYTF
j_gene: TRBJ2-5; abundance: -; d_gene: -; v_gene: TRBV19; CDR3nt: TGTGCCAGTAGTATGAGTACAGCGGAGACCCAGTACTTC; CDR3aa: CASSMSTAETQYF
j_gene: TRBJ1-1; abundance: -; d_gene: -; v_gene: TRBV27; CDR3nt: TGTGCCAGCTCCGCCTACGGCACCGAAGCTTTCTTT; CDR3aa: CASSAYGTEAFF
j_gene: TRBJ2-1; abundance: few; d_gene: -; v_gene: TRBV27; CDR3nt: TGTGCCAGCAGTTTAAGTGGTGAGCAGTTCTTC; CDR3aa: CASSLSGEQFF
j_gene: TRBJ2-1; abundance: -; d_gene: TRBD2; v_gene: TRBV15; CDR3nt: TGTGCCACCAGCAGAGGCTCCCTAGCGGGGAAAGACAATGAGCAGTTCTTC; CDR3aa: CATSRGSLAGKDNEQFF
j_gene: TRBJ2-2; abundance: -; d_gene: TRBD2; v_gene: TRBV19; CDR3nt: TGTGCCAGTAGTATACCCTTACTAGCGGGGGGAACCGGGGAGCTGTTTTTT; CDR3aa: CASSIPLLAGGTGELFF
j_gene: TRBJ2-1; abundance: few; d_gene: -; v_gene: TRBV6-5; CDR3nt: TGTGCCAGCAGTTACTCTCCGCCAAGCTCCTACAATGAGCAGTTCTTC; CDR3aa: CASSYSPPSSYNEQFF
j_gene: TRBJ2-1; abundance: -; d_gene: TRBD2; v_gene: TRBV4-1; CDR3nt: TGCGCCAGCAGCCAGGGGGGGGACTATGGAGGCAGATGGGGCAATGAGCAGTTCTTC; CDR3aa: CASSQGGDYGGRWGNEQFF
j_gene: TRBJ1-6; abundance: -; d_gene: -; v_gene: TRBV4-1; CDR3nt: TGCGCCAGCAGCCAAGCTAATTCACCCCTCCACTTT; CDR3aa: CASSQANSPLHF
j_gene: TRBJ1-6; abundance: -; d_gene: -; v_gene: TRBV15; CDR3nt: TGTGCCACCAGCCCGGAGTACAGCTCCTATAATTCACCCCTCCACTTT; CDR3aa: CATSPEYSSYNSPLHF
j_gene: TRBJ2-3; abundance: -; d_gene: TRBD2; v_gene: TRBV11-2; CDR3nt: TGTGCCAGCAGCTTAATATATGGCGGACTAGCGGCAAGCACAGATACGCAGTATTTT; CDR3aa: CASSLIYGGLAASTDTQYF
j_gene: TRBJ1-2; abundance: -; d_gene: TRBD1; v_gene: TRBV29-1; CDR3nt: TGCAGCGTCCCACCTCCAGGGACAGATGGCTACACCTTC; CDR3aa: CSVPPPGTDGYTF
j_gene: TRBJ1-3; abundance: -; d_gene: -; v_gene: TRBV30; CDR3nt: TGTGCCTGGAGTGTAGACATCGACCTCTCTGGAAACACCATATATTTT; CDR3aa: CAWSVDIDLSGNTIYF
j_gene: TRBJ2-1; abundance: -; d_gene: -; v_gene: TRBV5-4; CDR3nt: TGTGCCAGCAGCTTTATGACTAGCAATGAGCAGTTCTTC; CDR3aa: CASSFMTSNEQFF
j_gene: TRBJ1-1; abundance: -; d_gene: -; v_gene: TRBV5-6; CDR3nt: TGTGCCAGCAGCTTGGGAGGGGTCACTGAAGCTTTCTTT; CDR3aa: CASSLGGVTEAFF
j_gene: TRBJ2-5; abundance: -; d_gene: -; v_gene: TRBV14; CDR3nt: TGTGCCAGCAGCCCCTGGCAGGGAGTAGAGACCCAGTACTTC; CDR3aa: CASSPWQGVETQYF
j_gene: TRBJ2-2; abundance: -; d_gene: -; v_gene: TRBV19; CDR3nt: TGTGCCAGTAGTTCTCAGTTAGGCACCGGGGAGCTGTTTTTT; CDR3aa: CASSSQLGTGELFF
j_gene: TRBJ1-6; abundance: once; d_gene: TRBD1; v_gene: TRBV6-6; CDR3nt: TGTGCCAGCAGCCCTCAGCCGGGACAGCTGAACTTT; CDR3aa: CASSPQPGQLNF
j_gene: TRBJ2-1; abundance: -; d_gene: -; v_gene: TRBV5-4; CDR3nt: TGTGCCAGCAGCCCCGGGGCGGCCCTCGCGGATGAGCAGTTCTTC; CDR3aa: CASSPGAALADEQFF
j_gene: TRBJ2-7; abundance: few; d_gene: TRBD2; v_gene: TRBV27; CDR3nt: TGTGCCAGCGGATTGACTAGCGCGAGCTACGAGCAGTACTTC; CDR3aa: CASGLTSASYEQYF
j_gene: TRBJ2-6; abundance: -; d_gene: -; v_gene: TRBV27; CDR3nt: TGTGCCAGCAGTCCGTATTCGGGCTCTGGGGCCAACGTCCTGACTTTC; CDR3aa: CASSPYSGSGANVLTF
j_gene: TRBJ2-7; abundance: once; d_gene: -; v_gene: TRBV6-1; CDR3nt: TGTGCCAGCAGTGATGGCTACTCCTACGAGCAGTACTTC; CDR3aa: CASSDGYSYEQYF
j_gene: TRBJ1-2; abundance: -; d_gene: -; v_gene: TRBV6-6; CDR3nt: TGTGCCAGCAGTTACAACGACCAGGGGAGGGATGGCTACACCTTC; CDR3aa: CASSYNDQGRDGYTF
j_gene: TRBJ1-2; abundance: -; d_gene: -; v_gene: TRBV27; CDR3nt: TGTGCCAGCAGTTTTGTCCCCCCTCGGGCGAACTATGGCTACACCTTC; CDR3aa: CASSFVPPRANYGYTF
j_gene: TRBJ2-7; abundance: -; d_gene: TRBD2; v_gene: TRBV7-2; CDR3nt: TGTGCCAGCAGCTGGCGGGAGCGGGCCTACGAGCAGTACTTC; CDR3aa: CASSWRERAYEQYF
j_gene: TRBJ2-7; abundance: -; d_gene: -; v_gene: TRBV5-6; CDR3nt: TGTGCCAGCAGCTTGGGGGGGGGCGTCTACGAGCAGTACTTC; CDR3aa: CASSLGGGVYEQYF
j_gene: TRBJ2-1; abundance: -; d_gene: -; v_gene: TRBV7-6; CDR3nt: TGTGCCAGCAGCTGGGGCAGGGGATCAGGTGAGCAGTTCTTC; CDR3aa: CASSWGRGSGEQFF